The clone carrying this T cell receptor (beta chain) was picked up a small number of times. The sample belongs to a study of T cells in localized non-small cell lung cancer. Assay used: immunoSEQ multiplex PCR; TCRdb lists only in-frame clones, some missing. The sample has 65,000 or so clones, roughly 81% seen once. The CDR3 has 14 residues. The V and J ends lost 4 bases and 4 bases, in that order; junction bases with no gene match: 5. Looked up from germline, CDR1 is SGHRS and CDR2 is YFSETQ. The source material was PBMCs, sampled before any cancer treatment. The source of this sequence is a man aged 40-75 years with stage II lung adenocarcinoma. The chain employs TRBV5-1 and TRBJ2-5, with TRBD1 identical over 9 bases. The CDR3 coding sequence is TGCGCCAGCAGCGACGGACAGGGGAGAGAGACCCAGTACTTC. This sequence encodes CASSDGQGRETQYF. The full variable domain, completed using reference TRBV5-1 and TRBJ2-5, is KAGVTQTPRYLIKTRGQQVTLSCSPISGHRSVSWYQQTPGQGLQFLFEYFSETQRNKGNFPGRFSGRQFSNSRSEMNVSTLELGDSALYLCASSDGQGRETQYFGPGTRLLVL.